This record looks at one T cell receptor beta chain sequence and its context. A read error may explain this, as a much larger clone is one base away. With molecular barcodes, quantitative 5'-RACE was used to make the TCR beta libraries. TCRdb independently ran MiXCR on the 5' RACE reads; one entry per CDR3 protein. Here the sample spans about 240,000 distinct CDR3 sequences, roughly 8.2% being singletons. This entry is derived from a study of CD8 T cells in ankylosing spondylitis. The CDR3 spans 16 residues. Germline values: CDR1 SGHTA, CDR2 FQGNSA. V is TRBV7-2 and J is TRBJ1-1, with 7 bases fitting TRBD1. Sequencing was carried out using blood, either unsorted or a sorted T cell fraction (not recorded which). This sequence originates from a female donor with ankylosing spondylitis or in good health (not recorded which). The CDR3 sequence is CANSFPRGGGDTEAFF. The DNA for the CDR3 is TGTGCCAACAGCTTCCCCCGGGGAGGGGGCGACACTGAAGCTTTCTTT.